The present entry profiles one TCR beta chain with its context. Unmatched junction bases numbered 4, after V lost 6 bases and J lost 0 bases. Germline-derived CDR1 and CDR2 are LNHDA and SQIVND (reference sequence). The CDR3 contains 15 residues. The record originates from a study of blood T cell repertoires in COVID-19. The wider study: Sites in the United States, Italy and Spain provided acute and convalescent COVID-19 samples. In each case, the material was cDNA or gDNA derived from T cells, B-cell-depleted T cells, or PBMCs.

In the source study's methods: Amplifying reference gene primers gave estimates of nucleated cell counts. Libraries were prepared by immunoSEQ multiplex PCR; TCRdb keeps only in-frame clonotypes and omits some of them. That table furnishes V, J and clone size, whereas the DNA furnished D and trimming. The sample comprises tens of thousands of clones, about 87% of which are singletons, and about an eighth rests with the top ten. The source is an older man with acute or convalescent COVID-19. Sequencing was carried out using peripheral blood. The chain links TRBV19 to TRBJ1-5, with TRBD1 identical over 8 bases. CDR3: CASSWTGTSNQPQHF. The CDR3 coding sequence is TGTGCCAGTAGCTGGACAGGGACTAGCAATCAGCCCCAGCATTTT.